The 9 T cell receptor beta chains listed next were all sequenced from one sample in a study of Ad26.COV2.S vaccination and SARS-CoV-2 variants. Treatment described: some 20 received Ad26.COV2.S at low or high dose, single or two shots; about 5 received placebo; per-sample allocation not given. Samples analyzed were those drawn on day 63 after the first vaccine or placebo injection. The data were produced by immunoSEQ multiplex PCR, yet TCRdb's version contains in-frame clones alone and is incomplete. The sample contains around 300,000 clones, 85% to 90% of which appear only once. Sequenced here: peripheral blood, sampled in a trial of Ad26.COV2.S vaccine versus placebo. Source of these receptors: a person aged 18 to 65 who received the Ad26.COV2.S COVID-19 vaccine or a placebo.

The gene calls are TRBV28 and TRBJ1-6, with no clear D. V gave up 3 bases and J gave up 7 bases, with 10 bases separating them. Germline V CDR1 and CDR2: MDHEN, SYDVKM. The CDR3 loop spans 14 amino acids. The CDR3 loop is CASSFPDPNSPLHF. The CDR3, as DNA: TGTGCCAGCAGTTTCCCAGACCCAAATTCACCCCTCCACTTT. The full variable domain, with the rest looked up from reference TRBV28 and TRBJ1-6, is DVKVTQSSRYLVKRTGEKVFLECVQDMDHENMFWYRQDPGLGLRLIYFSYDVKMKEKGDIPEGYSVSREKKERFSLILESASTNQTSMYLCASSFPDPNSPLHFGNGTRLTVT.

The chain has TRBV4-3 and TRBJ1-2; TRBD1 might be the D (5 bases). Trimming left V 0 bases short and J 8 bases short, with 16 bases between. This CDR3 spans 15 amino acids. CDR1 is LGHNA and CDR2 is YSLEER in the germline V gene. CDR3 sequence: CASSQDKPGMGGYTF. DNA for the CDR3: TGCGCCAGCAGCCAAGACAAGCCAGGGATGGGAGGCTACACCTTC.

The rearrangement joins TRBV20-1 to TRBJ1-1; D not resolved. Germline V gives CDR1 DFQATT, CDR2 SNEGSKA (reference sequence). The CDR3 extends over 11 amino acids. V gave up 2 bases and J gave up 3 bases, with 4 bases separating them. The DNA of the CDR3 is TGCAGTGCTAGACCTGACACTGAAGCTTTCTTT. It specifies CSARPDTEAFF.

This sequence joins TRBV6-5 and TRBJ1-4; D is uncertain. The ends were cut back, 5 bases at V and 7 bases at J, with 11 bases in the middle. Germline CDR1 MNHEY, CDR2 SVGAGI. CDR3 size: 13 residues. The CDR3 DNA follows: TGTGCCAGCAGTAAGGGCCAGACTGAAAAACTGTTTTTT. Its translation is CASSKGQTEKLFF.

The chain carries TRBV10-2 and TRBJ2-5, with D perhaps being TRBD1 or TRBD2 (5 bases each). This CDR3 is built from 14 residues. Germline CDR1 is WSHSY and CDR2 is SAAADI. V shed 3 bases and J shed 2 bases, with 10 bases lying between them. The chain's CDR3 is CASSDEGPQETQYF. The DNA for the CDR3 is TGCGCCAGCAGTGATGAGGGACCGCAAGAGACCCAGTACTTC.

The V call is TRBV5-1, the J call TRBJ2-1; TRBD2 aligns across 7 bases. Germline CDR1 reads SGHRS; CDR2 reads YFSETQ. The junction had 6 bases not matched to a gene; V was cut back by 0 bases and J by 9 bases. The CDR3 covers 14 residues. The chain's CDR3 is CASSLAGREGEQFF. The CDR3 DNA follows: TGCGCCAGCAGCTTGGCGGGCAGGGAGGGTGAGCAGTTCTTC.

The V call is TRBV6-5, the J call TRBJ1-4; perhaps TRBD1 as D (5 bases). V lost 6 bases, J lost 6 bases, and 14 bases lay in between. Germline lookup yields CDR1 MNHEY and CDR2 SVGAGI. This CDR3 contains 14 residues. This CDR3 reads CASSRGVWDEKLFF. The CDR3 region has the DNA TGTGCCAGCAGCCGGGGGGTATGGGATGAAAAACTGTTTTTT.

V is TRBV27 and J is TRBJ1-1; perhaps TRBD1 as D (5 bases). The CDR3 covers 14 residues. Trimming cost V 5 bases and J 1 base, with 11 bases left between them. The germline V gene has CDR1 MNHEY and CDR2 SMNVEV (reference sequence). The CDR3 sequence is CASSLPGQNTEAFF. The CDR3 coding sequence is TGTGCCAGCAGTCTCCCCGGACAGAACACTGAAGCTTTCTTT.

This chain joins TRBV10-3 and TRBJ2-1; 7 positions match TRBD2. CDR1 and CDR2 (germline): ENHRY, SYGVKD. Trimming took 10 bases from V and 4 from J; bases not matched to a gene: 10. The CDR3 spans 14 residues. CDR3 sequence (DNA): TGTGCCAGTAAAGGGGAGGGCCCATACAATGAGCAGTTCTTC. The encoded protein is CASKGEGPYNEQFF.